This TCR beta chain is drawn from a study of blood T cell repertoires in COVID-19. At the level of the study: Italy, Spain and the United States were the sources of the convalescent and acute COVID-19 samples. The cDNA or gDNA used as material had been derived from T cells, B-cell-depleted T cells, or PBMCs.

How the authors handled the data: Amplification of reference gene primers was used by the study to estimate nucleated cell counts. The table came from immunoSEQ multiplex PCR; TCRdb's copy has only in-frame clones and leaves some out. The DNA gave D and trimming, while V, J and clone size come from that table. The sample yields hundreds of thousands of clones, around 85% seen once. J was trimmed by 4 bases and V by 0 bases; bases with no gene match: 1. The CDR3 loop spans 15 amino acids. Germline V CDR1 and CDR2: SGHRS, YFSETQ. Specimen: peripheral blood. This clonotype was sampled from a woman under 30 with acute or convalescent COVID-19. The chain links TRBV5-1 to TRBJ1-6, with 7 bases fitting TRBD1. The CDR3 loop is CASSLEGQYNSPLHF. In DNA, the CDR3 is TGCGCCAGCAGCTTGGAGGGACAGTATAATTCACCCCTCCACTTT.